This record covers a single T cell receptor (beta chain). The antigen is unknown. V lost 5 bases to trimming and J lost 3 bases, with 11 bases between them. The CDR3 is made up of 13 amino acids. CDR1 and CDR2 from the germline V gene are MNHEY and SMNVEV (reference sequence). The entry originates in a study of T cell repertoires in cytomegalovirus infection. Across the whole study: The authors used CMV epitopes that were HLA-C-restricted (recently identified) and HLA-B-restricted (well studied). Indications of both CMV infection and matching HLA type were provided by public TCR beta signatures.

Study conclusions and caveats: Frequencies of public TCR beta families were cumulated, and this identified carriers of CMV plus the relevant HLA. Ex vivo responses were dominated by HLA-C-restricted CMV-specific TCR beta clonotypes.

From the reads, TCRdb called clonotypes with MiXCR, one entry per CDR3 protein. The sample yields about 220,000 distinct CDR3 sequences, about 40% seen once. The input for sequencing was CD8+ T cells from cultured PBMCs, taken from culture after CMV antigen stimulation. The sequence was collected from a human donor in good health (CMV status not recorded). Some clones in this sample may be carry-over from other donors' samples. The V call is TRBV27, the J call TRBJ2-7; D might be TRBD2 (5 bases). The CDR3 nucleotides read TGTGCCAGCAGTATCAAACGGGGCTACGAGCAGTACTTC. As protein: CASSIKRGYEQYF.